The rows below give T cell receptor beta chains drawn from one sample of a study of cytomegalovirus exposure and HLA in healthy donors. Assay: immunoSEQ multiplex PCR; the TCRdb copy retains only in-frame clones and omits some. The data hold some 180,000 clones, with 65% to 85% observed a single time. Sequencing was carried out using PBMCs. These receptors were obtained from a girl aged 10 to 17 in good health and CMV-seropositive. Both conserved end residues are part of each CDR3. A D gene is named only where the DNA matches it firmly. For some rows the clone size is stated as once, few or many, or as a class when expanded; others skip it.

J,D,V,size,DNA,CDR3
TRBJ1-1,TRBD1,TRBV5-1,-,TGCGCCAGCCGGGACAGGGGCCCCATGAACACTGAAGCTTTCTTT,CASRDRGPMNTEAFF
TRBJ1-1,-,TRBV7-8,-,TGTGCCAGCAGCTTAGCGCTGGCAGGGGTTAACACTGAAGCTTTCTTT,CASSLALAGVNTEAFF
TRBJ1-5,-,TRBV11-2,-,TGTGCCAGCAGCTTAGACGTAAATAGCAATCAGCCCCAGCATTTT,CASSLDVNSNQPQHF
TRBJ1-2,-,TRBV12-5,-,TGTGCTAGTGGGTCCGGGGGAGGCTACACCTTC,CASGSGGGYTF
TRBJ2-7,TRBD1,TRBV12-5,-,TGTGCTAGTGGTTTGGTACTCGGGACAGAAATCAGCGAGCAGTACTTC,CASGLVLGTEISEQYF
TRBJ1-1,-,TRBV2,-,TGTGCCAGCAGTGAAGGGGGCAGGACTGAAGCTTTCTTT,CASSEGGRTEAFF
TRBJ2-2,TRBD2,TRBV10-3,-,TGTGCCATCAGAAAGACTAGCGGGAGGGTCGGGGAGCTGTTTTTT,CAIRKTSGRVGELFF
TRBJ1-5,TRBD1,TRBV27,few,TGTGCCAGCAGTTTGGGACAGGGGAATCAGCCCCAGCATTTT,CASSLGQGNQPQHF
TRBJ2-3,-,TRBV9,-,TGTGCCAGCAGCGCTGACAGTTACACAGATACGCAGTATTTT,CASSADSYTDTQYF
TRBJ1-5,-,TRBV25-1,-,TGTGCCAGCAGTCCAGGGGATGGGCAGCCCCAGCATTTT,CASSPGDGQPQHF
TRBJ1-3,-,TRBV7-9,-,TGTGCCAGCAGCTTCCGGGGAAGCCCCAACTCTGGAAACACCATATATTTT,CASSFRGSPNSGNTIYF
TRBJ1-5,-,TRBV27,-,TGTGCCAGCCGAAACATTGCGAGGGCTAATCAGCCCCAGCATTTT,CASRNIARANQPQHF
TRBJ1-1,-,TRBV29-1,-,TGCAGCGCCCAAGGTACAGAGAACACTGAAGCTTTCTTT,CSAQGTENTEAFF
TRBJ1-1,-,TRBV13,-,TGTGCCAGCAGCCCCCAGGACAGTCAAGCTTTCTTT,CASSPQDSQAFF
TRBJ2-1,TRBD2,TRBV29-1,-,TGCAGCGTTCCCGGGACTAGCGGCCACAATGAGCAGTTCTTC,CSVPGTSGHNEQFF
TRBJ2-7,TRBD1,TRBV30,-,TGTGCCTGGGCTCCAGGGGGTAAAAACTACGAGCAGTACTTC,CAWAPGGKNYEQYF
TRBJ1-2,TRBD1,TRBV6-5,-,TGTGCCAGCAGCCGCGGCGGCAGGGGGCTGGAAGGCTACACCTTC,CASSRGGRGLEGYTF
TRBJ1-1,TRBD1,TRBV11-1,-,TGTGCCAGCAGCCCGGACAGGGCGACTGAAGCTTTCTTT,CASSPDRATEAFF
TRBJ1-5,-,TRBV30,-,TGTGCCTGGAGTGTCGGGGGGGCGTTTCAGCCCCAGCATTTT,CAWSVGGAFQPQHF
TRBJ2-7,TRBD2,TRBV10-2,-,TGCGCCAGCAGTCCTAGCGGGAGGGTGAGCTCCTACGAGCAGTACTTC,CASSPSGRVSSYEQYF
TRBJ2-2,-,TRBV18,-,TGTGCCATCCCCAATGCAGAACCTACCGGGGAGCTGTTTTTT,CAIPNAEPTGELFF
TRBJ2-1,TRBD1,TRBV6-5,-,TGTGCCAGCAGTTACCCCGGGACAGGGGAGCAGTTCTTC,CASSYPGTGEQFF
TRBJ1-1,-,TRBV27,once,TGTGCCAGCAGTCCTTTATCGTACACTGAAGCTTTCTTT,CASSPLSYTEAFF
TRBJ2-5,TRBD2,TRBV7-2,-,TGTGCCAGCAGCGGCACGGGACTAGCGGGCCCACGGACCCAGTACTTC,CASSGTGLAGPRTQYF
TRBJ2-7,TRBD2,TRBV25-1,-,TGTGCCAGCAGTGACTGGGGAGGGCCGAGGATCGAGCAGTACTTC,CASSDWGGPRIEQYF
TRBJ2-5,TRBD2,TRBV7-6,-,TGTGCCAGCAGCTTTTTAGCGGGAGGGCCTGGTGAGACCCAGTACTTC,CASSFLAGGPGETQYF
TRBJ2-7,TRBD2,TRBV4-2,once,TGTGCCAGCAGCCAAGTAGCGGGATCCGACCACGAGCAGTACTTC,CASSQVAGSDHEQYF
TRBJ2-7,-,TRBV27,-,TGTGCCAGCAGACCTAAGCCGCCCTCCTACGAGCAGTACTTC,CASRPKPPSYEQYF
TRBJ1-3,-,TRBV5-1,few,TGCGCCAGCTCACCAGGAACCTCTGGAAACACCATATATTTT,CASSPGTSGNTIYF
TRBJ1-5,TRBD1,TRBV6-5,-,TGTGCCAGCAGAAGACAGGGTAGGGGCAATCAGCCCCAGCATTTT,CASRRQGRGNQPQHF